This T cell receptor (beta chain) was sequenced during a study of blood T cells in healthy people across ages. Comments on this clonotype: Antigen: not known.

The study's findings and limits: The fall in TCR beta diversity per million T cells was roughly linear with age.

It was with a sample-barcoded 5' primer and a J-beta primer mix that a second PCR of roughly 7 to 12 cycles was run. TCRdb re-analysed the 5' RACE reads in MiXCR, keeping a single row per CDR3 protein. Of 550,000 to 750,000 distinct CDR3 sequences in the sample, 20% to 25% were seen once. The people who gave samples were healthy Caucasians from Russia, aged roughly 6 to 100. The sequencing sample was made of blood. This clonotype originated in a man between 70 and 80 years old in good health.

The CDR3 coding sequence is TGTGCCAGCAGAAGGACAGTTGACGGCTACACCTTC. Its translation: CASRRTVDGYTF. The chain employs TRBV28 and TRBJ1-2, with D possibly TRBD1 on 6 matching bases. The V and J ends lost 6 bases and 8 bases respectively, with 13 bases between them. Germline CDR1 MDHEN, CDR2 SYDVKM. This CDR3 has 12 amino acids.